This T cell receptor (beta chain) was sequenced in a study of graft-versus-host responses after intestinal transplantation. Study-wide context: Each transplant was multivisceral, liver-intestinal, or isolated intestinal.

This clone turned up a few times. Its antigen is currently unknown. Processed graft tissue released its intraepithelial and lamina propria lymphocytes. This CDR3 is built from 14 residues. The germline V and J ends were trimmed by 5 bases and 1 base, with 11 bases remaining between them. The V gene's germline CDR1 is MNHEY and CDR2 SVGAGI. Method: immunoSEQ multiplex PCR; TCRdb's copy keeps in-frame clones and lacks some. The sample records roughly 6,900 clones, around 68% being singletons. General study points: GvH clones occurred in recipient marrow; some first appeared in ileum or blood. With peak circulating GvH clone levels came an association with early post-transplant HvG declines.

Sequences were derived from ileum tissue, sampled approximately 55 days after transplant. The sequence was obtained from a human patient who received an intestinal transplant, so some T cells may come from the graft donor. The gene calls are TRBV6-5 and TRBJ1-1, with a weak D call TRBD1 (6 bases). The CDR3 protein is CASSGGQSNTEAFF. The CDR3 coding sequence is TGTGCCAGCAGTGGGGGCCAGTCGAACACTGAAGCTTTCTTT.